This T cell receptor beta chain emerged from a study of post-analysis software for immune sequencing data. Study background: Relapsing-remitting, secondary progressive and progressive-relapsing forms made up the multiple sclerosis disease courses.

CDR1 and CDR2 from the germline V gene are SGHRS and YFSETQ. This CDR3 region has 14 residues. The germline V and J ends were trimmed by 0 bases and 8 bases, with 12 bases remaining between them. cDNA libraries for TCR beta contained unique molecular identifiers. Each CDR3 protein gets one entry after TCRdb re-called the PCR reads with MiXCR. Altogether roughly 650,000 distinct CDR3 sequences are present, approximately 60% being singletons, with the ten largest covering 10% to 12%. A note on this clonotype: What it binds is not known.

Study-wide findings and caveats: Five TRBV segments, including TRBV5-6, TRBV5-1 and TRBV20-1, were more frequent in patients than controls. When the samples were clustered directly with F measure, those that had been prepared in the same batch showed strong co-clustering.

The chain recombines TRBV5-1 with TRBJ2-4; D possibly corresponds to TRBD2 (5 bases). The receptor comes from a girl aged 2 to 9 with multiple sclerosis. Material for sequencing was blood. The CDR3: CASSLDSPGDIQYF. CDR3 in DNA: TGCGCCAGCAGCTTGGACAGCCCCGGGGACATTCAGTACTTC.